This T cell receptor (beta chain) is from a study of lymphopenia after photon versus proton radiotherapy. Study results and caveats: Proton therapy kept repertoires fairly stable, unlike photons, which gained effector/memory cells. Survival link was tested only in deceased patients; proton benefit remains a possibility. After lymphocyte nadir, photon-treated repertoires showed oligoclonal expansion, especially CD8+ Temra. Larger post-nadir TCR diversity loss correlated inversely with survival in deceased patients.

CDR3 length: 15 amino acids. The germline V gene has CDR1 LNHNV and CDR2 YYDKDF (reference sequence). The V gene end was trimmed by 1 base and the J gene end by 5 bases; junction bases not matched to a gene: 4. Worth noting for this clone: Its antigen is as yet unknown.

Assay: immunoSEQ multiplex PCR; the TCRdb copy retains only in-frame clones and omits some. This table has some 30,000 clones, about nine tenths appearing once. This clonotype was sampled from a woman aged 45-60 years with pancreatic cancer. The source material was peripheral blood, sampled from a patient treated with photon-based radiotherapy. The rearrangement joins TRBV15 to TRBJ2-5; 10 bases fit TRBD1. The CDR3 DNA reads as TGTGCCACCAGCAGAGCGACAGGGGGCGGGGAGACCCAGTACTTC. Translation: CATSRATGGGETQYF.